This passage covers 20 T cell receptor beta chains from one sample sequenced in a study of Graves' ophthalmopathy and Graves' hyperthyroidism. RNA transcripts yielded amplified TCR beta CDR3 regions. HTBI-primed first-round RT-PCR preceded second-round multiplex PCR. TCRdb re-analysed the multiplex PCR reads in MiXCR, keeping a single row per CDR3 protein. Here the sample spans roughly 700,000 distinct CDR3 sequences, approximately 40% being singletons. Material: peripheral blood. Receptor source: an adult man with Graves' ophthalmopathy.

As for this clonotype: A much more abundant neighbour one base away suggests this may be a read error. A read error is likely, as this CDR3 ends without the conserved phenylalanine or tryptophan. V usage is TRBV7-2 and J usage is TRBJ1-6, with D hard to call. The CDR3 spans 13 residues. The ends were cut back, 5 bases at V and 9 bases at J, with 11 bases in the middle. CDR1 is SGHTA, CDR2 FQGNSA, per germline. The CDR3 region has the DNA TGTGCCAGCAGCGGCCCCGACGGTTCACCCCTCCACTCT. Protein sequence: CASSGPDGSPLHS.

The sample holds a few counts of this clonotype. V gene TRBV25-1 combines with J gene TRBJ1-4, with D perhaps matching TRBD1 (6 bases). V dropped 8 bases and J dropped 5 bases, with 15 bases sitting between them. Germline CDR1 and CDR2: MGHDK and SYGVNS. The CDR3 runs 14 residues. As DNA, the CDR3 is TGTGCCAGCGGGGGGGCAGCGGGAAATGAAAAACTGTTTTTT. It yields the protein CASGGAAGNEKLFF.

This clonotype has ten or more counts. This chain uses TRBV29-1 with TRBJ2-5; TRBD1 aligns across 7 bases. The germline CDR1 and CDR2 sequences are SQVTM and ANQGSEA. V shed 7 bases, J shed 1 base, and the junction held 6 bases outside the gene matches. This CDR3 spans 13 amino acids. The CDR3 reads CSAMGQIQETQYF. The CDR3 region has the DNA TGCAGCGCCATGGGACAGATCCAAGAGACCCAGTACTTC. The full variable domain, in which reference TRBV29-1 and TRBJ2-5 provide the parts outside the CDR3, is SAVISQKPSRDICQRGTSLTIQCQVDSQVTMMFWYRQQPGQSLTLIATANQGSEATYESGFVIDKFPISRPNLTFSTLTVSNMSPEDSSIYLCSAMGQIQETQYFGPGTRLLVL.

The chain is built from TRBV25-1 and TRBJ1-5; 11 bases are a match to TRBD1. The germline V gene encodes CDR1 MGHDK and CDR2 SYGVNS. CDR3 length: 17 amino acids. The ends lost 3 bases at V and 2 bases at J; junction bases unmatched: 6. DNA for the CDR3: TGTGCCAGCAGTGACGGACAGGGGGCAGGTGGCAATCAGCCCCAGCATTTT. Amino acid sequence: CASSDGQGAGGNQPQHF.

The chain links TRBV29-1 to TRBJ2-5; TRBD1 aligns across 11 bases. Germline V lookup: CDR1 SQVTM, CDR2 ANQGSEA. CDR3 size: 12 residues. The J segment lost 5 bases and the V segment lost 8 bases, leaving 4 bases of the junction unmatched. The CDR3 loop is CSYGTGGETQYF. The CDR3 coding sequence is TGCAGCTACGGGACAGGGGGGGAGACCCAGTACTTC.

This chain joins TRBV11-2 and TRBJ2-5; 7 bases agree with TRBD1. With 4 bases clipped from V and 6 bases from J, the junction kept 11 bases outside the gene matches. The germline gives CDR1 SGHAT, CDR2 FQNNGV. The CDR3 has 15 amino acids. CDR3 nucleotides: TGTGCCAGCAGCTCCTCAGGGGGTACTTTAAAGACCCAGTACTTC. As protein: CASSSSGGTLKTQYF.

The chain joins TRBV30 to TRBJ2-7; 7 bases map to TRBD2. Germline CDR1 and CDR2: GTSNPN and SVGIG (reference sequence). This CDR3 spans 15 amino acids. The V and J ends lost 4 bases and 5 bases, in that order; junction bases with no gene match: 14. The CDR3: CAWTRGDGGFNEQYF. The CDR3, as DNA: TGTGCCTGGACTCGGGGGGACGGGGGGTTCAACGAGCAGTACTTC.

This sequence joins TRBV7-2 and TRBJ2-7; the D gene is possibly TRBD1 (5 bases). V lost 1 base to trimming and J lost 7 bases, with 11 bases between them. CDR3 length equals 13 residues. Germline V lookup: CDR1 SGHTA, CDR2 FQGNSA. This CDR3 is CASSLVGAHEQYF. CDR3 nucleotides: TGTGCCAGCAGCTTAGTTGGGGCTCATGAGCAGTACTTC.

In nucleotides, the CDR3 is TGTGCCAGCAGGGGGGGACAGGGAGGCACTGAAGCTTTCTTT. This encodes CASRGGQGGTEAFF. V and J are TRBV7-9 and TRBJ1-1; 9 nucleotides agree with TRBD1. V lost 6 bases to trimming and J lost 4 bases; unmatched junction nucleotides: 6. Germline CDR1 reads SEHNR; CDR2 reads FQNEAQ (reference sequence). The CDR3 has 14 residues.

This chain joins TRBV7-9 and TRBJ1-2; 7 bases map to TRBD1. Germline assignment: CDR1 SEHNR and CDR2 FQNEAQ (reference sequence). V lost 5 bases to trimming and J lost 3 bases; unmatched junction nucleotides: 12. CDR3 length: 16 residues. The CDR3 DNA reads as TGTGCCAGCAGCCGGACAGGTTTCAGCCGCGACTATGGCTACACCTTC. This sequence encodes CASSRTGFSRDYGYTF.

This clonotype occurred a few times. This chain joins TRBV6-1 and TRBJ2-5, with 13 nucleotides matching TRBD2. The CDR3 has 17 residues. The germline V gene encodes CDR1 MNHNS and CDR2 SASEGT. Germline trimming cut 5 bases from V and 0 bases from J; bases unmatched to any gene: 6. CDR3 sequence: CASSWGLAGTDQETQYF. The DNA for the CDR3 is TGTGCCAGCAGTTGGGGACTAGCGGGGACCGACCAAGAGACCCAGTACTTC.

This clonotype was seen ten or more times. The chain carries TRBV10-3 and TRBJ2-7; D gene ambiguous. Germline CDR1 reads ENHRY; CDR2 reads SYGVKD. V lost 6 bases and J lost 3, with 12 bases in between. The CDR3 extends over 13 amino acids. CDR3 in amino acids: CAISSSPGYEQYF. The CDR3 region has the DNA TGTGCCATCAGCAGCTCGCCAGGCTACGAGCAGTACTTC.

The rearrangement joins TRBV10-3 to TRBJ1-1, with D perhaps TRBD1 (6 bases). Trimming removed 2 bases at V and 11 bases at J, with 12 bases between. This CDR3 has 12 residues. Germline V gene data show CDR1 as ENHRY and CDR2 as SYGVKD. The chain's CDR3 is CAISEGGRIAFF. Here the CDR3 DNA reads TGTGCCATCAGTGAGGGGGGGCGGATTGCTTTCTTT.

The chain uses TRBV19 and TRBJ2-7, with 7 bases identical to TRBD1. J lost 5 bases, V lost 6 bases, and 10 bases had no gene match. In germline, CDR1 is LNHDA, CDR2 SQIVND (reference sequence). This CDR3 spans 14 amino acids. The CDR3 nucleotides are TGTGCCAGTAGCCTGACAGGGAGACTTGACGAGCAGTACTTC. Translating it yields CASSLTGRLDEQYF.

The CDR3 DNA reads as TGTGCCAGCAGTTACGGACAGGATCAGAACACCGGGGAGCTGTTTTTT. This sequence encodes CASSYGQDQNTGELFF. The J gene is TRBJ2-2, the V gene TRBV7-9, with 7 bases matching TRBD1. The J segment lost 1 base and the V segment lost 6 bases, leaving 8 bases of the junction unmatched. Germline V gene lookup returns CDR1 SEHNR and CDR2 FQNEAQ (reference sequence). The CDR3 consists of 16 residues.

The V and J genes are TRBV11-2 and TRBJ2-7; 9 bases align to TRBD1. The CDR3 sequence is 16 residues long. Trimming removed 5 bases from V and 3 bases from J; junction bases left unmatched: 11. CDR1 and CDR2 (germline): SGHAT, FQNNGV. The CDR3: CASSPPPGTGIYEQYF. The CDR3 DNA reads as TGTGCCAGCAGCCCTCCTCCCGGGACAGGGATCTACGAGCAGTACTTC.

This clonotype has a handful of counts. CDR3 DNA sequence: TGTGCCAGCTTCGAGGGGGAGCGTATGAACCTCTCTGGAAACACCATATATTTT. Its protein product is CASFEGERMNLSGNTIYF. This chain connects TRBV7-9 to TRBJ1-3; possibly TRBD1 for D (6 bases). V lost 8 bases and J 0 bases, leaving 23 bases between the germline ends. Germline-derived CDR1 and CDR2 are SEHNR and FQNEAQ (reference sequence). The CDR3 contains 18 residues.

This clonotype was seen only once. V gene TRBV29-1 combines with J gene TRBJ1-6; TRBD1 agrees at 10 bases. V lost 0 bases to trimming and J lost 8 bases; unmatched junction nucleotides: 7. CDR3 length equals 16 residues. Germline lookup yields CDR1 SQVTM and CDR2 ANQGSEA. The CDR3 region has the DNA TGCAGCGTTGAAGAAGGATTCGGGACAGGGGATTCACCCCTCCACTTT. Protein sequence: CSVEEGFGTGDSPLHF.

The CDR3 spells CSARDYPGEGKKAYEQYF. CDR3 sequence (DNA): TGCAGTGCTAGAGATTACCCAGGGGAGGGGAAGAAAGCGTACGAGCAGTACTTC. The chain couples TRBV20-1 to TRBJ2-7; perhaps TRBD2 as D (7 bases). The CDR3 is 18 amino acids. Germline CDR1 DFQATT, CDR2 SNEGSKA (reference sequence). Deletions cut 0 bases from V and 4 bases from J, with 25 bases between.

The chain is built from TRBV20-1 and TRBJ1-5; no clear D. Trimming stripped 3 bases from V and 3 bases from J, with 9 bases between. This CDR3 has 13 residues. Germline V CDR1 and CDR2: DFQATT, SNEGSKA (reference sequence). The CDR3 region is CSARDETNQPQHF. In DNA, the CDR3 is TGCAGTGCTAGGGATGAGACCAATCAGCCCCAGCATTTT.